Presented here are 31 T cell receptor beta chains from one specimen sequenced in a study of cytotoxic CD8 clonotypes in ibrutinib-treated CLL. TCRdb's table, derived via immunoSEQ multiplex PCR, lists solely in-frame clones and lacks some. The sample lists about 310,000 clones, approximately 80% occurring once. Sequencing used PBMCs, obtained before ibrutinib treatment. The receptors originated from a human donor with chronic lymphocytic leukemia.

The chain recombines TRBV9 with TRBJ1-5; the D is unclear. The CDR3 sequence is 15 residues long. The ends were cut back, 0 bases at V and 5 bases at J, with 12 bases in the middle. Germline loops: CDR1 SGDLS, CDR2 YYNGEE. The CDR3 nucleotides read TGTGCCAGCAGCGTAGGAGCGTCCCTCTATCAGCCCCAGCATTTT. Its protein product is CASSVGASLYQPQHF.

The V call is TRBV30, the J call TRBJ2-7; the match to TRBD1 covers 9 bases. Germline CDR1 and CDR2: GTSNPN and SVGIG (reference sequence). Trimming at V came to 8 bases and at J to 6 bases, leaving 11 bases not matched to a gene. CDR3 size: 13 residues. The CDR3 DNA is TGTGCCGCGGAGCGTGGGACAGGGCTCGAGCAGTACTTC. Residues: CAAERGTGLEQYF.

The genes are TRBV5-1 and TRBJ1-1; 7 bases are shared with TRBD1. Germline V lookup: CDR1 SGHRS, CDR2 YFSETQ. V lost 4 bases and J lost 9; bases outside the gene matches: 12. This CDR3 has 14 amino acids. In DNA, the CDR3 is TGCGCCAGCAGCAACACAGGGGTCACAACCCAAGCTTTCTTT. It is translated as CASSNTGVTTQAFF. The full variable domain, rest sourced from reference TRBV5-1 and TRBJ1-1, is KAGVTQTPRYLIKTRGQQVTLSCSPISGHRSVSWYQQTPGQGLQFLFEYFSETQRNKGNFPGRFSGRQFSNSRSEMNVSTLELGDSALYLCASSNTGVTTQAFFGQGTRLTVV.

This clone was detected only once. V and J are TRBV5-1 and TRBJ1-4; D is unclear. The CDR3 length is 15 residues. Between the trimmed V and J ends, which lost 3 bases and 0 bases, there was a span of 9 bases. Germline-derived CDR1 and CDR2 are SGHRS and YFSETQ. DNA for the CDR3: TGCGCCAGCAGCTCAATCGGTGCAACTAATGAAAAACTGTTTTTT. Residues: CASSSIGATNEKLFF.

This chain joins TRBV30 and TRBJ2-7; 9 bases align to TRBD1. After removal of 4 bases from V and 1 base from J, the junction contained 5 bases not matched to a gene. Germline V CDR1 and CDR2: GTSNPN, SVGIG (reference sequence). CDR3 size: 14 residues. The CDR3 bases are TGTGCCTGGATGGTGACAGGGGGATCCTACGAGCAGTACTTC. Its protein is CAWMVTGGSYEQYF.

CDR3 amino acids: CASSLNERASTDTQYF. CDR3 nucleotide sequence: TGTGCCAGCAGCTTAAACGAGCGGGCTAGCACAGATACGCAGTATTTT. The chain combines TRBV5-6 with TRBJ2-3; maybe TRBD2 (6 bases). The CDR3 spans 16 residues. Deletions cut 2 bases from V and 0 bases from J, with 13 bases between. Germline loops: CDR1 SGHDT, CDR2 YYEEEE.

This clone is a singleton in its sample. The genes are TRBV28 and TRBJ1-2, with D unresolved. V lost 5 bases to trimming and J lost 7 bases, with 14 bases between them. This CDR3 is 13 amino acids long. Germline-derived CDR1 and CDR2 are MDHEN and SYDVKM. CDR3 sequence: CASSLGPVSGYTF. The CDR3 nucleotides are TGTGCCAGCAGTCTCGGACCGGTCAGTGGCTACACCTTC.

J is TRBJ2-1 and V is TRBV10-3; 10 nucleotides line up with TRBD2. V gave up 10 bases and J gave up 6 bases; unmatched junction bases: 6. Germline V gene data show CDR1 as ENHRY and CDR2 as SYGVKD. CDR3 length equals 13 residues. The chain's CDR3 is CATTAGGPNEQFF. The DNA for the CDR3 is TGTGCCACCACAGCGGGAGGGCCCAATGAGCAGTTCTTC.

This chain links TRBV4-3 with TRBJ2-3; 10 bases are shared with TRBD1. V trimming: 1 base; J trimming: 3 bases; junction bases outside the gene matches: 4. The CDR3 has 16 residues. The germline gives CDR1 LGHNA, CDR2 YSLEER. CDR3: CASSQARQGATDTQYF. DNA for the CDR3: TGCGCCAGCAGCCAAGCCAGACAGGGGGCGACAGATACGCAGTATTTT.

About this clone itself: One junction end does not reproduce the germline sequence, and a read error may be involved. This chain uses TRBV18 with TRBJ1-2; D not resolved. Germline loops: CDR1 KGHSH, CDR2 LQKENI. The CDR3 is 14 amino acids. The CDR3 region is CASSSDRSKYGYTF. CDR3 nucleotide sequence: TGTGCCAGCTCATCGGACCGATCTAAGTATGGCTACACCTTC. The full variable domain, completed using reference TRBV18 and TRBJ1-2, is NAGVMQNPRHLVRRRGQEARLRCSPMKGHSHVYWYRQLPEEGLKFMVYLQKENIIDESGMPKERFSAEFPKEGPSILRIQQVVRGDSAAYFCASSSDRSKYGYTFGSGTRLTVV.

This clone showed up just a few times. The chain links TRBV5-4 to TRBJ2-5; D may match TRBD1 or TRBD2 (7 bases each). The germline CDR1 and CDR2 sequences are SGHNT and YYREEE (reference sequence). The V gene lost 4 bases and the J gene lost 1 base, with 11 bases spanning the gap. The CDR3 runs 14 residues. CDR3 loop: CASSPGGVQETQYF. CDR3 DNA sequence: TGTGCCAGCAGCCCAGGGGGGGTCCAAGAGACCCAGTACTTC.

This chain links TRBV5-1 with TRBJ2-6, with unresolved D. Trimming shortened V by 4 bases and J by 2 bases, and 16 bases separated the two germline ends. CDR3 length: 17 residues. Germline CDR1 and CDR2: SGHRS and YFSETQ. CDR3: CASSPPPPRTGANVLTF. Here the CDR3 DNA reads TGCGCCAGCAGCCCCCCCCCTCCCCGTACTGGGGCCAACGTCCTGACTTTC.

The V call is TRBV30, the J call TRBJ2-7, with 10 bases fitting TRBD1. Germline loops: CDR1 GTSNPN, CDR2 SVGIG (reference sequence). Trimming took 2 bases from V and 3 from J; bases not matched to a gene: 4. The CDR3 covers 14 residues. The CDR3 nucleotides read TGTGCCTGGAGTAGGGACAGGGGTTACTACGAGCAGTACTTC. This gives the protein CAWSRDRGYYEQYF.

The chain couples TRBV7-2 to TRBJ1-2; D uncertain. The CDR3 is 16 residues long. V was shortened by 3 bases and J by 3 bases, with 17 bases between the two germline ends. Germline V lookup: CDR1 SGHTA, CDR2 FQGNSA. CDR3 bases: TGTGCCAGCAGCTTTTCCCCCGGCGGGGTCGACTATGGCTACACCTTC. Amino acid sequence: CASSFSPGGVDYGYTF.

Comments on this clone: Other DNA sequences in this specimen translate into the identical CDR3. The V call is TRBV18, the J call TRBJ2-6; D not resolved. The V end was cut by 3 bases, the J end by 0 bases, with 3 bases between. The CDR3 is made up of 14 amino acids. Germline loops: CDR1 KGHSH, CDR2 LQKENI. The CDR3 DNA reads TGTGCCAGCTCACCTAGCTCTGGGGCCAACGTCCTGACTTTC. As protein: CASSPSSGANVLTF.

This clone appeared a few times. The chain recombines TRBV30 with TRBJ2-7; D is undetermined. The germline V gene encodes CDR1 GTSNPN and CDR2 SVGIG (reference sequence). The V gene lost 2 bases and the J gene lost 7 bases, with 6 bases spanning the gap. The CDR3 runs 10 residues. The CDR3 coding sequence is TGTGCCTGGAGTCAGACAGAGCAGTACTTC. This codes for CAWSQTEQYF.

The chain employs TRBV27 and TRBJ1-2; 7 bases are shared with TRBD1. Germline values: CDR1 MNHEY, CDR2 SMNVEV (reference sequence). V dropped 5 bases and J dropped 7; count of bases not matched to a gene: 10. This CDR3 has 14 residues. CDR3 nucleotides: TGTGCCAGCAGTGCCAGACAGGGAGCAAGTGGCTACACCTTC. Encoded protein: CASSARQGASGYTF.

The chain couples TRBV7-9 to TRBJ2-7, with D tentatively TRBD2 (6 bases). Trimming stripped 8 bases from V and 3 bases from J, with 17 bases between. Germline CDR1 reads SEHNR; CDR2 reads FQNEAQ (reference sequence). This CDR3 is 14 amino acids long. DNA for the CDR3: TGTGCCAGCGCGACGTGGGGGGAGGACTACGAGCAGTACTTC. This gives the protein CASATWGEDYEQYF.

The V call is TRBV5-1, the J call TRBJ1-1, with 9 bases aligning to TRBD1. Per germline, CDR1 SGHRS and CDR2 YFSETQ. Trimming cost V 0 bases and J 11 bases; bases outside gene matches: 5. The CDR3 runs 13 residues. The CDR3: CASSLEQGARAFF. The CDR3 DNA reads TGCGCCAGCAGCTTGGAACAGGGGGCGCGGGCTTTCTTT.

The rearrangement links TRBV28 to TRBJ2-7; D perhaps matches TRBD1 (5 bases). The CDR3 spans 13 residues. Germline CDR1 reads MDHEN; CDR2 reads SYDVKM. V lost 3 bases and J lost 3, with 9 bases in between. The CDR3 nucleotides read TGTGCCAGCAGTTTGAAGGGGTACTACGAGCAGTACTTC. Translated: CASSLKGYYEQYF.

The chain has TRBV6-5 and TRBJ1-1; D might be TRBD1 (5 bases). The ends were cut back, 6 bases at V and 1 base at J, with 15 bases in the middle. This CDR3 has 15 amino acids. Germline assignment: CDR1 MNHEY and CDR2 SVGAGI. The CDR3 nucleotides are TGTGCCAGCAGCAACTATCAGGGAACGAACACTGAAGCTTTCTTT. Translation gives CASSNYQGTNTEAFF.

Only a few counts were recorded for this clone. The chain couples TRBV2 to TRBJ1-4, with TRBD1 identical over 7 bases. The V gene end was trimmed by 6 bases and the J gene end by 7 bases; junction bases not matched to a gene: 8. Germline V gives CDR1 SNHLY, CDR2 FYNNEI. The CDR3 covers 14 residues. The CDR3 DNA follows: TGTGCCAGCAGAAAAAGGGACAGCCCTGAAAAACTGTTTTTT. Protein sequence: CASRKRDSPEKLFF.

The chain recombines TRBV28 with TRBJ2-7, with TRBD2 matching 8 bases. After removal of 8 bases from V and 5 bases from J, the junction contained 17 bases not matched to a gene. The CDR3 has 16 residues. CDR1 and CDR2 (germline): MDHEN, SYDVKM. The DNA of the CDR3 is TGTGCCAGCGTATCCATCGGGGGGGTCCCATCAAACGAGCAGTACTTC. It encodes CASVSIGGVPSNEQYF.

This chain uses TRBV6-1 with TRBJ1-3, with a weak D call TRBD1 (6 bases). Germline V gene lookup returns CDR1 MNHNS and CDR2 SASEGT. The CDR3 is made up of 15 amino acids. V lost 4 bases, J lost 0 bases, and 10 bases lay in between. The DNA for the CDR3 is TGTGCCAGCAGTGCGACAGGTAACTCTGGAAACACCATATATTTT. Translated, it gives CASSATGNSGNTIYF.

V usage is TRBV13 and J usage is TRBJ1-4; D remains ambiguous. Trimming took 6 bases from V and 5 from J, leaving 16 bases between them. CDR3 size: 15 residues. Germline-derived CDR1 and CDR2 are PRHDT and FYEKMQ (reference sequence). The CDR3 DNA is TGTGCCAGCAGGACCACGGGATTGATAAATGAAAAACTGTTTTTT. It specifies CASRTTGLINEKLFF. Full variable domain (outside the CDR3, taken from reference TRBV13 and TRBJ1-4): AAGVIQSPRHLIKEKRETATLKCYPIPRHDTVYWYQQGPGQDPQFLISFYEKMQSDKGSIPDRFSAQQFSDYHSELNMSSLELGDSALYFCASRTTGLINEKLFFGSGTQLSVL.

This clone was observed a single time. The CDR3 nucleotides read TGTGCCAGCAGCTCGGGCCCGGGCTACAACGAGCAGTACTTC. It is translated as CASSSGPGYNEQYF. J is TRBJ2-7 and V is TRBV7-6; no clear D gene. Trimming pared 4 bases from V and 5 bases from J, leaving 15 bases between. This CDR3 contains 14 residues. CDR1 SGHVS and CDR2 FNYEAQ come from the germline V gene.

This clone appeared a single time. This rearrangement joins TRBV7-3 to TRBJ2-7, with D tentatively TRBD1 (7 bases). The ends were cut back, 3 bases at V and 5 bases at J, with 14 bases in the middle. CDR1 SGHTA and CDR2 FQGTGA come from the germline V gene. The CDR3 covers 14 residues. CDR3: CASSFQGGGDEQYF. In nucleotides, the CDR3 is TGTGCCAGCAGCTTTCAGGGGGGAGGAGACGAGCAGTACTTC.

This chain uses TRBV4-2 with TRBJ2-5; 7 bases are shared with TRBD1. The CDR3 is 15 amino acids. The germline V gene has CDR1 LGHNA and CDR2 YNFKEQ. J lost 5 bases, V lost 0 bases, and 6 bases had no gene match. This CDR3 reads CASSQDTGRGETQYF. In DNA, the CDR3 is TGTGCCAGCAGCCAAGATACGGGCAGGGGGGAGACCCAGTACTTC.

The J gene is TRBJ1-1, the V gene TRBV29-1; D ambiguous. Germline V gene sequence: CDR1 SQVTM, CDR2 ANQGSEA. Trimming shortened V by 3 bases and J by 5 bases, and 13 bases separated the two germline ends. The CDR3 covers 13 residues. This CDR3 reads CSVDMGRGTEAFF. In DNA, the CDR3 is TGCAGCGTTGACATGGGGAGAGGGACTGAAGCTTTCTTT.

This clone has only a few counts. The chain links TRBV29-1 to TRBJ2-1; 8 bases fit TRBD1. Trimming cost V 4 bases and J 6 bases; bases outside gene matches: 5. The CDR3 spans 13 residues. CDR1 and CDR2 (germline): SQVTM, ANQGSEA. The CDR3 here is CSVVDRAINEQFF. The CDR3 DNA is TGCAGCGTTGTGGACAGGGCTATCAATGAGCAGTTCTTC.

CDR3 DNA sequence: TGTGCCAGCGGGACTAGCGGAACTTCCTACGAGCAGTACTTC. Translation: CASGTSGTSYEQYF. The V gene is TRBV27, the J gene TRBJ2-7, with 11 nucleotides matching TRBD2. The length of the CDR3 is 14 residues. The trim removed 8 bases at V and 1 base at J, leaving 4 bases unmatched. The germline V gene has CDR1 MNHEY and CDR2 SMNVEV (reference sequence).